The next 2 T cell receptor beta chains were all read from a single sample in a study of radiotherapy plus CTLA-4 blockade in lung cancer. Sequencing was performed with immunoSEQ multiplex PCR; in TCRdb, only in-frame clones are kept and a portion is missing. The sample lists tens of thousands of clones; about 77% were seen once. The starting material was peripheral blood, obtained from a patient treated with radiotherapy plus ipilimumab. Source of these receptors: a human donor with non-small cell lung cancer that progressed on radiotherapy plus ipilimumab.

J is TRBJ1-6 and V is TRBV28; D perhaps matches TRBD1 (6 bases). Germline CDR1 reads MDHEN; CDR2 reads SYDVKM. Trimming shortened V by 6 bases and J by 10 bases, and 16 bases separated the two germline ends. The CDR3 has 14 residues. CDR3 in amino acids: CASRSLTGNSPLHF. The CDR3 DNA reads TGTGCCAGCAGGTCTTTAACAGGGAACTCACCCCTCCACTTT.

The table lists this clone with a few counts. Written as DNA, the CDR3 is TGTGCCAGCTCACAACGGACTAGGAACACCGGGGAGCTGTTTTTT. It specifies CASSQRTRNTGELFF. This rearrangement joins TRBV18 to TRBJ2-2; 7 bases agree with TRBD2. The CDR3 spans 15 residues. CDR1 KGHSH and CDR2 LQKENI come from the germline V gene. J was trimmed by 1 base and V by 4 bases; bases with no gene match: 3.